The rows below give T cell receptor beta chains drawn from one sample of a study of blood T cell repertoires in COVID-19. Profiled with immunoSEQ multiplex PCR; TCRdb holds only in-frame clones, not every one. The table includes some 30,000 clones, around 89% detected once. Sample: peripheral blood. Every receptor here comes from a human donor in a cohort sampled during active COVID-19. Both conserved end residues are part of each CDR3. A D gene is named only where the DNA matches it firmly. The listing skips clone size in some rows; elsewhere it reads once, few, many or a size class.

CDR3 protein,CDR3 DNA,clone size,V gene,J gene,D gene
CASSQGRDPSYEQYF,TGTGCCAGCAGCCAAGGGCGGGACCCCTCCTACGAGCAGTACTTC,once,TRBV9,TRBJ2-7,NA
CASSYTGGNTGELFF,TGTGCCAGCAGTTACACAGGGGGGAACACCGGGGAGCTGTTTTTT,NA,TRBV6-6,TRBJ2-2,TRBD1
CASSVRDRKSYEQYF,TGTGCCAGCAGTGTCCGGGACAGGAAATCTTACGAGCAGTACTTC,NA,TRBV6-4,TRBJ2-7,TRBD1
CASSPARGQPQHF,TGTGCCAGCTCACCGGCGCGGGGTCAGCCCCAGCATTTT,NA,TRBV18,TRBJ1-5,NA
CASTQGATNEQFF,TGTGCCAGCACCCAGGGGGCCACCAATGAGCAGTTCTTC,once,TRBV6-5,TRBJ2-1,TRBD1
CASFMSGTTEAFF,TGTGCCAGCTTCATGAGCGGGACCACTGAAGCTTTCTTT,NA,TRBV12-3/TRBV12-4,TRBJ1-1,NA
CASSLGPGNTIYF,TGTGCCAGCAGTTTAGGGCCGGGAAACACCATATATTTT,NA,TRBV12-3/TRBV12-4,TRBJ1-3,NA
CASSNRDSYQPQHF,TGTGCCAGTAGTAACCGGGACTCCTATCAGCCCCAGCATTTT,NA,TRBV19,TRBJ1-5,NA
CASSFGGNQPQHF,TGTGCCAGCAGCTTCGGCGGTAATCAGCCCCAGCATTTT,NA,TRBV5-4,TRBJ1-5,NA
CASSYSFTSDTIYF,TGTGCCAGCAGTTACTCCTTTACGTCAGACACCATATATTTT,NA,TRBV6-5,TRBJ1-3,NA
CASSIQGPGSYEQYF,TGTGCCAGTAGTATTCAGGGCCCTGGGTCCTACGAGCAGTACTTC,once,TRBV19,TRBJ2-7,NA
CASSQRTGRGGNQPQHF,TGTGCCAGCAGCCAAAGGACGGGCAGGGGTGGCAATCAGCCCCAGCATTTT,NA,TRBV11-2,TRBJ1-5,NA
CASSYVGQETQYF,TGTGCCAGCAGTTATGTCGGGCAAGAGACCCAGTACTTC,NA,TRBV6-6,TRBJ2-5,NA
CASSQVEGRSPLHF,TGTGCCAGCAGCCAAGTGGAGGGGAGGTCACCCCTCCACTTT,NA,TRBV3-1/TRBV3-2,TRBJ1-6,NA
CASSPGGPNEKLFF,TGTGCCAGCAGCCCTGGCGGCCCTAATGAAAAACTGTTTTTT,NA,TRBV9,TRBJ1-4,NA
CSVPAGVGQETQYF,TGCAGCGTTCCAGCCGGGGTAGGCCAAGAGACCCAGTACTTC,NA,TRBV29-1,TRBJ2-5,NA
CASSQRGGEKNSPLHF,TGTGCCAGCAGCCAACGGGGAGGAGAGAAGAATTCACCCCTCCACTTT,NA,TRBV4-2,TRBJ1-6,NA
CASSQAAGERAYGYTF,TGCGCCAGCAGCCAAGCCGCTGGGGAGAGAGCCTATGGCTACACCTTC,NA,TRBV4-1,TRBJ1-2,NA
CASLTGSGTDTQYF,TGTGCCAGCCTAACAGGGAGTGGGACAGATACGCAGTATTTT,NA,TRBV2,TRBJ2-3,NA
CASSFRGGTTDTQYF,TGTGCCAGCAGTTTCCGTGGCGGGACCACAGATACGCAGTATTTT,NA,TRBV27,TRBJ2-3,NA
CASSQDRGSYEQYF,TGTGCCAGCAGCCAAGACAGGGGTTCCTACGAGCAGTACTTC,few,TRBV4-2,TRBJ2-7,NA
CASSSPNRLAWRDEQYF,TGCGCCAGCAGCTCTCCTAACCGACTAGCGTGGCGGGACGAGCAGTACTTC,NA,TRBV5-1,TRBJ2-7,TRBD2
CASADRARELFF,TGTGCCAGTGCGGACAGGGCTCGGGAGCTGTTTTTT,once,TRBV19,TRBJ2-2,TRBD1
CASSPLTSGGLGETQYF,TGTGCCAGCTCACCACTAACTAGCGGGGGACTCGGTGAGACCCAGTACTTC,NA,TRBV18,TRBJ2-5,TRBD2
CASSLGGAVQETQYF,TGTGCCAGCAGTTTAGGGGGGGCGGTCCAAGAGACCCAGTACTTC,NA,TRBV28,TRBJ2-5,NA
CASSRRTVGNQPQHF,TGTGCCAGCAGTAGGAGGACAGTTGGGAATCAGCCCCAGCATTTT,few,TRBV2,TRBJ1-5,NA
CASRRGATPSGTQYF,TGTGCCAGCAGGCGGGGGGCGACCCCTAGTGGGACCCAGTACTTC,NA,TRBV27,TRBJ2-5,TRBD2
CASSQDPAVLSGYTF,TGCGCCAGCAGCCAAGATCCCGCAGTGCTCTCTGGCTACACCTTC,NA,TRBV4-3,TRBJ1-2,NA
CASAPEGNYGYTF,TGCGCCAGCGCCCCAGAGGGAAACTATGGCTACACCTTC,NA,TRBV5-1,TRBJ1-2,NA
CASSPWGGTNTEAFF,TGTGCCAGCAGCCCGTGGGGAGGGACGAACACTGAAGCTTTCTTT,NA,TRBV14,TRBJ1-1,NA
CASSLAPAPYEQYF,TGTGCCAGCAGCTTAGCTCCAGCGCCCTACGAGCAGTACTTC,NA,TRBV11-2,TRBJ2-7,NA
CASSSLLAGVGGNTIYF,TGTGCCAGCAGTTCTCTCCTCGCAGGGGTTGGTGGAAACACCATATATTTT,NA,TRBV11-2,TRBJ1-3,NA
CASSRGGAEDTEAFF,TGTGCCAGCAGCCGAGGGGGGGCAGAAGACACTGAAGCTTTCTTT,NA,TRBV14,TRBJ1-1,NA
CASSQVGLPTDTQYF,TGCGCCAGCAGCCAAGTGGGACTACCCACAGATACGCAGTATTTT,NA,TRBV4-1,TRBJ2-3,TRBD2
CASSLASGGINTGELFF,TGTGCCAGCAGCTTGGCTAGCGGGGGGATTAACACCGGGGAGCTGTTTTTT,NA,TRBV5-4,TRBJ2-2,TRBD2
CASSPRQGKGTQYF,TGTGCCAGCAGCCCCCGACAGGGGAAGGGGACCCAGTACTTC,once,TRBV7-2,TRBJ2-5,TRBD1
CASSLLGQGINEKLFF,TGCGCCAGCAGCTTGTTGGGACAGGGAATTAATGAAAAACTGTTTTTT,NA,TRBV5-1,TRBJ1-4,TRBD1
CASAGQGYNEQFF,TGTGCCAGCGCAGGACAGGGCTACAATGAGCAGTTCTTC,NA,TRBV2,TRBJ2-1,TRBD1
CASRDRGLNTIYF,TGTGCCTCTAGGGACAGGGGGCTGAACACCATATATTTT,NA,TRBV10-3,TRBJ1-3,TRBD1
CASSPDRENGYTF,TGTGCCAGCAGCCCCGACAGGGAGAATGGCTACACCTTC,NA,TRBV5-6,TRBJ1-2,TRBD1
CASSDSPTVQETQYF,TGTGCCAGCAGTGACTCCCCAACAGTTCAAGAGACCCAGTACTTC,NA,TRBV6-4,TRBJ2-5,NA
CSATSLNEQYF,TGCAGTGCTACAAGCCTGAACGAGCAGTACTTC,NA,TRBV20-1,TRBJ2-7,NA
CASTQLGGHDNEQFF,TGTGCCAGCACCCAACTCGGGGGTCACGACAATGAGCAGTTCTTC,NA,TRBV7-9,TRBJ2-1,NA
CASSQVGTDNTGELFF,TGCGCCAGCAGCCAAGTCGGGACAGACAACACCGGGGAGCTGTTTTTT,few,TRBV4-1,TRBJ2-2,TRBD1
CASSIDSAGGGTGELFF,TGTGCCAGTAGTATAGATTCGGCGGGGGGCGGGACCGGGGAGCTGTTTTTT,NA,TRBV19,TRBJ2-2,TRBD2
CASSPRQGTYEQYF,TGTGCCAGCAGCCCTCGACAGGGGACCTACGAGCAGTACTTC,NA,TRBV7-2,TRBJ2-7,TRBD1
CASSPLASGGWRTGELFF,TGTGCCAGCAGCCCTCTGGCTAGCGGGGGGTGGAGGACCGGGGAGCTGTTTTTT,few,TRBV3-1/TRBV3-2,TRBJ2-2,TRBD2
CASSPAGLGARGEAFF,TGTGCCAGCAGCCCCGCCGGTTTAGGGGCAAGGGGTGAAGCTTTCTTT,NA,TRBV4-2,TRBJ1-1,NA
CASSLTQGYQPQHF,TGTGCCAGCAGCTTAACCCAGGGTTATCAGCCCCAGCATTTT,NA,TRBV7-2,TRBJ1-5,NA
CASSLDRNYGYTF,TGTGCCAGCAGTTTGGACAGAAACTATGGCTACACCTTC,NA,TRBV27,TRBJ1-2,NA
CATSDSSGRNTGELFF,TGTGCCACCAGTGATTCTAGCGGGAGGAACACCGGGGAGCTGTTTTTT,NA,TRBV24-1,TRBJ2-2,TRBD2
CASNPRSDTGELFF,TGCGCCAGCAACCCCCGTAGCGACACCGGGGAGCTGTTTTTT,NA,TRBV5-1,TRBJ2-2,NA